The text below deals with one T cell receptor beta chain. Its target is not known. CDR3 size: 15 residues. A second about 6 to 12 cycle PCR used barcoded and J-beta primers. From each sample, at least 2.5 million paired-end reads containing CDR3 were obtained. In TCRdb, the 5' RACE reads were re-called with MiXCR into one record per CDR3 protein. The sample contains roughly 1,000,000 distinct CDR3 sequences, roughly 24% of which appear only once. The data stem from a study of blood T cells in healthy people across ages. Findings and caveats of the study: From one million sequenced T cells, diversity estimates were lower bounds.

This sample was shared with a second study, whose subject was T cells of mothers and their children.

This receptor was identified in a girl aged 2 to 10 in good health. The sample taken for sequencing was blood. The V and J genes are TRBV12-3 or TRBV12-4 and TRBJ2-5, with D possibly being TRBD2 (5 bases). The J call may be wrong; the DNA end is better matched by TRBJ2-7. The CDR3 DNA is TGTGCCAGCTCTTCTTTCGGGATTCTTGACTACGAGCAGTACTTC. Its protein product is CASSSFGILDYEQYF.